This TCR beta chain was captured in a study of shared clonotypes between healthy human individuals. The study's findings and limits: Some naive CD4 clonotypes, roughly 4.8%, turned up in common across a handful of donors.

Sequenced by immunoSEQ multiplex PCR; TCRdb stores in-frame clones only, minus some. Here the sample spans roughly 1,500,000 clones, 98% being singletons. Concerning this clone: Its antigen is unidentified.

Unmatched junction bases numbered 5, after V lost 3 bases and J lost 4 bases. This CDR3 is built from 15 residues. The germline V gene has CDR1 KGHSH and CDR2 LQKENI. Sample: naive CD4+ T cells sorted from blood. Subset specified: CD45RA+ positively selected. The chain uses TRBV18 and TRBJ2-5; TRBD2 matches 10 bases. The receptor was derived from a young man in good health. The CDR3 nucleotides read TGTGCCAGCTCACCCCCGGGACTAGCGCGAGAGACCCAGTACTTC. This sequence encodes CASSPPGLARETQYF.